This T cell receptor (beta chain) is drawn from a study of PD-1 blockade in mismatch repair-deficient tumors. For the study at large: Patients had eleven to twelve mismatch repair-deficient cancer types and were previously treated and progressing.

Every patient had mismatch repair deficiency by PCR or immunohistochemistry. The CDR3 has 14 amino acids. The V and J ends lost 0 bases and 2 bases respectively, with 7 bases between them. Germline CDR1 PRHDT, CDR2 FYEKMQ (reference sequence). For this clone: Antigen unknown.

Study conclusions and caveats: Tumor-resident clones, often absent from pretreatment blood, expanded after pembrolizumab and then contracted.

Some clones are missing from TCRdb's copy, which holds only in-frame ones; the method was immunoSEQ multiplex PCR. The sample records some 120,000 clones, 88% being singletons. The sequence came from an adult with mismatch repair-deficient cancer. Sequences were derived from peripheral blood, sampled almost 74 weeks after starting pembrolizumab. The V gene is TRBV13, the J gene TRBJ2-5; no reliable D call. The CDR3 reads CASSLGQYQETQYF. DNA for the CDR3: TGTGCCAGCAGCTTAGGACAGTATCAAGAGACCCAGTACTTC.